This TCR beta chain was obtained from a study of vaccination and CD4 T cells after COVID-19. CDR1 is LNHDA, CDR2 SQIVND, per germline (reference sequence). The V end lost 5 bases, the J end lost 7 bases, and 17 bases lay between the germline ends. This CDR3 is 14 amino acids long. As to treatment: roughly 11-day PBMC culture with coronavirus spike peptide pools or control peptides (ViraFEST assay). Antigen-specific T cell expansion with peptide pools preceded TCR sequencing in the ViraFEST approach. Two million PBMCs per well were cultured with approximately 9.8 IU/ml IL-2 and about 10 ug/ml peptide pools. Oncomine TCR Beta short-read sequencing was applied to DNA from cultured CD4+ T cells. The authors extracted genomic DNA from cultured CD4+ T cells. Each CDR3 protein gets one entry after TCRdb re-called the PCR reads with MiXCR. The data show fewer than 15,000 distinct CDR3 sequences, approximately 61% seen once.

About this clonotype: Antigen unknown.

The rearrangement uses TRBV19 and TRBJ2-5; D gene unclear. The TCR comes from a human donor who had recovered from COVID-19. The sequenced sample consisted of CD4+ T cells from blood, cultured in vitro. Written as DNA, the CDR3 is TGTGCCAGTAGTCCCCCGCTGGGGATGGGGACCCAGTACTTC. Residues: CASSPPLGMGTQYF. Looking up the rest from reference TRBV19 and TRBJ2-5 gives the full variable domain: DGGITQSPKYLFRKEGQNVTLSCEQNLNHDAMYWYRQDPGQGLRLIYYSQIVNDFQKGDIAEGYSVSREKKESFPLTVTSAQKNPTAFYLCASSPPLGMGTQYFGPGTRLLVL.